The rows below give T cell receptor beta chains drawn from one sample of a study of circulating CD8 cells and anti-PD-1 response in melanoma. Using its own MiXCR run on the reads, TCRdb lists one record per CDR3 protein. This sample has approximately 190 distinct CDR3 sequences, with around 9.9% found just once. The material sequenced was CD8+ T cells from PBMCs, taken at baseline or after one month of anti-PD-1 therapy (not recorded which). The receptor set was obtained from a human donor with melanoma. The conserved cysteine and the conserved F or W are not part of the CDR3 here. The D gene is left open where the match is weak.

j_call d_call v_call cdr3_aa
TRBJ2-1 TRBD2 TRBV20-1 SAKGTSSYNEQF
TRBJ2-5 TRBD1 TRBV13 ASGPFSDRGETQY
TRBJ2-1 NA TRBV2 ASSSGWEQF
TRBJ2-7 NA TRBV28 ASSSGRFYEQY
TRBJ2-7 TRBD2 TRBV28 ASSLTVAGGSYEQY
TRBJ1-5 TRBD1 TRBV28 ASSLGQGVQPQH
TRBJ2-7 NA TRBV25-1 ASSERSYEQY
TRBJ2-1 NA TRBV2 ASSDPSEATSDEQF
TRBJ1-5 NA TRBV28 ASTEYSNQPQH
TRBJ2-1 TRBD2 TRBV29-1 SVGAGTSELYNEQF
TRBJ2-7 NA TRBV29-1 SVEARVKEQY
TRBJ2-7 NA TRBV28 ASSLPGASGFYEQY
TRBJ2-3 TRBD1 TRBV20-1 STQQGEATDTQY
TRBJ2-7 TRBD1 TRBV5-4 ASSHGDSPYEQY
TRBJ2-7 TRBD2 TRBV28 ASTEPSGIKVEQY
TRBJ1-4 NA TRBV4-1 ASSQDPQGREKLF
TRBJ2-7 TRBD1 TRBV28 ASTPGGKEQY
TRBJ1-1 TRBD1 TRBV16 ASSLTYYRGRESITEAF
TRBJ2-2 NA TRBV5-5 ASSLGVAGPTVELF
TRBJ2-4 TRBD1 TRBV19 ASIGDSRNIQY
TRBJ2-7 TRBD1 TRBV7-9 ASSLLAGQGYEQY
TRBJ2-6 TRBD1 TRBV19 ASAGTGRPGANVLT
TRBJ2-1 NA TRBV29-1 SVQYGGEQF
TRBJ2-7 NA TRBV3-1 ASSQQPYYEQY